This T cell receptor beta chain was found in a study of identical twins. Losses at the gene ends were 4 bases for V and 8 bases for J; bases not matched to a gene: 10. The CDR3 length is 15 residues. Looked up from germline, CDR1 is SEHNR and CDR2 is FQNEAQ (reference sequence). A single record per CDR3 protein comes from TCRdb applying MiXCR to the 5' RACE reads. The table records approximately 620,000 distinct CDR3 sequences, 8.6% of them present only once. This clonotype was seen a few times. The same data also contributed to another study, on yellow fever vaccine responses in identical twins.

The V gene is TRBV7-9, the J gene TRBJ2-3, with 9 positions matching TRBD2. Sequenced input: PBMCs. This clonotype was sampled from a woman between 18 and 29 years old in good health. The CDR3 is CASSSPLSGSVTQYF. In DNA, the CDR3 is TGTGCCAGCAGCTCTCCCCTTAGCGGGAGTGTTACGCAGTATTTT.